This entry is about one TCR beta chain. This table comes from immunoSEQ multiplex PCR, and its TCRdb copy is limited to in-frame clones, with some not included. Altogether approximately 260,000 clones are present, 90% being singletons, with the ten largest covering approximately 2.1%. The record originates from a study of blood T cell repertoires in COVID-19. Study details: Samples taken during acute and convalescent COVID-19 were collected in the United States, Italy and Spain.

Germline V gene data show CDR1 as SQVTM and CDR2 as ANQGSEA. The CDR3 contains 12 residues. V trimming: 6 bases; J trimming: 7 bases; junction bases outside the gene matches: 8. Sequenced: peripheral blood. This TCR came from a woman in her fifties or sixties with COVID-19, enrolled during active disease. The chain uses TRBV29-1 and TRBJ1-1, with 7 positions matching TRBD1. The CDR3, as DNA: TGCAGCGTGAACACAGGGGCCCGTGAAGCTTTCTTT. This sequence encodes CSVNTGAREAFF.